These 24 T cell receptor beta chains share one sample of origin, sequenced in a study of regulatory T cells in long-lasting Graves disease. According to the study, TCR beta libraries were built with iRepertoire HTBI primers and CDR3-region Arm-PCR. TCRdb ran MiXCR on the multiplex PCR reads and lists one entry per CDR3 protein. This table has 320,000 or so distinct CDR3 sequences, about 18% appearing once. The time point here: newly diagnosed GD, antithyroid drugs for less than 3 months. From RNA extracted from PBMCs, the TCR library was made. Sequences were derived from peripheral blood mononuclear cells (PBMCs), sampled at new diagnosis, from a patient treated with antithyroid drugs. These receptor sequences come from a female donor with Graves disease.

This clonotype was seen ten or more times. V and J are TRBV7-8 and TRBJ2-5; either TRBD1 or TRBD2 may supply D (7 bases each). The CDR3 length is 17 residues. The germline V and J ends were trimmed by 4 bases and 4 bases, with 22 bases remaining between them. CDR1 is SGHVS and CDR2 is FQNEAQ in the germline V gene. Here the CDR3 DNA reads TGTGCCAGCAGCTACCCTCTCCGACAGGGAGGGAGAGAGACCCAGTACTTC. It translates to CASSYPLRQGGRETQYF. The full variable domain, rest sourced from reference TRBV7-8 and TRBJ2-5, is GAGVSQSPRYKVAKRGQDVALRCDPISGHVSLFWYQQALGQGPEFLTYFQNEAQLDKSGLPSDRFFAERPEGSVSTLKIQRTQQEDSAVYLCASSYPLRQGGRETQYFGPGTRLLVL.

The genes are TRBV10-3 and TRBJ2-1; D is undetermined. Trimming took 2 bases from V and 0 from J, leaving 11 bases between them. The CDR3 has 16 amino acids. Germline values: CDR1 ENHRY, CDR2 SYGVKD. CDR3 sequence reads: CAISEGQVSSYNEQFF. The CDR3 DNA reads TGTGCCATCAGTGAGGGGCAGGTCAGCTCCTACAATGAGCAGTTCTTC.

This clonotype was observed at least ten times. The rearrangement uses TRBV27 and TRBJ2-1, with D possibly matching TRBD1 (6 bases). The assigned J gene may be wrong: the sequence end matches TRBJ2-5 better. The CDR3 totals 14 residues. Germline CDR1 MNHEY, CDR2 SMNVEV (reference sequence). CDR3 in amino acids: CASSSPGDGETQYF. CDR3 coding DNA: TGTGCCAGCAGTTCACCAGGGGACGGGGAGACCCAGTACTTC.

Note on this clonotype: A far larger clone is only one base removed, so a read error is likely. The chain uses TRBV12-3 or TRBV12-4 and TRBJ2-1, with D possibly matching TRBD1 (6 bases). This CDR3 has 13 amino acids. The V and J ends lost 4 bases and 10 bases respectively, with 14 bases between them. Here the CDR3 reads CASSSTGLDEQFF. CDR3 in DNA: TGTGCCAGCAGTTCGACAGGTTTGGACGAGCAGTTCTTC.

This sequence joins TRBV30 and TRBJ1-4; TRBD1 matches 7 bases. The V segment lost 3 bases and the J segment 1 base; nucleotides outside the gene matches: 14. Germline lookup yields CDR1 GTSNPN and CDR2 SVGIG (reference sequence). The CDR3 is 18 residues long. In DNA, the CDR3 is TGTGCCTGGAGGCCCCTCCGAGGCAGGGGGGAAACTAATGAAAAACTGTTTTTT. It translates to CAWRPLRGRGETNEKLFF.

As concerns this clonotype: Since no conserved phenylalanine or tryptophan closes the CDR3, a read error is the likely cause. This chain joins TRBV7-9 and TRBJ1-3; TRBD1 is a possible D gene (5 bases). V gave up 5 bases and J gave up 0 bases, with 14 bases separating them. The CDR3 totals 16 residues. Germline CDR1 reads SEHNR; CDR2 reads FQNEAQ (reference sequence). CDR3 residues: CASSVRPDNSGNTIYS. CDR3 DNA sequence: TGTGCCAGCAGCGTACGACCGGACAACTCTGGAAACACCATATATTCT.

This clonotype is a singleton in its sample. It is likely a read error: a sequence one base away is far more abundant. V usage is TRBV2 and J usage is TRBJ2-1; 9 nucleotides align to TRBD1. The length of the CDR3 is 16 residues. CDR1 and CDR2 (germline): SNHLY, FYNNEI. Germline trimming cut 3 bases from V and 10 bases from J; bases unmatched to any gene: 13. The CDR3 bases are TGTGCCAGCAGTGACTCTCAGACAGGGGGTATTTACGAGCAGTTCTTC. Amino acid sequence: CASSDSQTGGIYEQFF.

This clonotype appeared many times. The chain links TRBV9 to TRBJ2-7; possible D gene TRBD1, 6 bases. The CDR3 contains 13 residues. In germline, CDR1 is SGDLS, CDR2 YYNGEE. V lost 5 bases to trimming and J lost 3 bases, with 12 bases between them. CDR3 in DNA: TGTGCCAGCAGTCCCCGAGGGGGCTACGAGCAGTACTTC. It encodes CASSPRGGYEQYF.

This clonotype was seen repeatedly, ten times or more. The chain uses TRBV11-2 and TRBJ1-6; the match to TRBD1 covers 12 bases. Trimming removed 3 bases from V and 9 bases from J; junction bases left unmatched: 12. Germline V lookup: CDR1 SGHAT, CDR2 FQNNGV. The CDR3 totals 18 residues. The chain's CDR3 is CASSFGTGGFARGSPLHF. The CDR3 coding sequence is TGTGCCAGCAGCTTTGGGACAGGGGGCTTTGCTCGGGGTTCACCCCTCCACTTT.

On this clonotype itself: A far larger clone is a single base away, which makes a read error likely. This chain joins TRBV11-1 and TRBJ2-1; D perhaps matches TRBD2 (6 bases). V was clipped by 4 bases and J by 11 bases, with 27 bases between them. The CDR3 loop spans 17 amino acids. Germline V lookup: CDR1 SGHAT, CDR2 FQDESV (reference sequence). The CDR3 region is CASSSYVEGQWKNKQFF. As DNA, the CDR3 is TGTGCCAGCAGCTCCTACGTGGAGGGGCAATGGAAAAATAAGCAGTTCTTC. The variable domain in full, completed from reference TRBV11-1 and TRBJ2-1, reads EAEVAQSPRYKITEKSQAVAFWCDPISGHATLYWYRQILGQGPELLVQFQDESVVDDSQLPKDRFSAERLKGVDSTLKIQPAELGDSAMYLCASSSYVEGQWKNKQFFGPGTRLTVL.

There are a few counts of this clonotype. The CDR3 sequence: CASSRSGGYTGELFF. The CDR3 DNA is TGTGCCAGCAGCCGCTCGGGAGGGTACACCGGGGAGCTGTTTTTT. J is TRBJ2-2 and V is TRBV7-6, with TRBD2 identical over 8 bases. Germline assignment: CDR1 SGHVS and CDR2 FNYEAQ. There are 15 residues in the CDR3. Trimming removed 5 bases from V and 3 bases from J; junction bases left unmatched: 5.

This rearrangement joins TRBV19 to TRBJ2-6; a weak D match, TRBD2 (5 bases). Germline lookup yields CDR1 LNHDA and CDR2 SQIVND (reference sequence). CDR3 size: 18 residues. Trimming took off 6 bases at V and 0 bases at J, with 18 bases between the two ends. The CDR3 protein is CASRLRAVGHSGANVLTF. In DNA, the CDR3 is TGTGCCAGTAGGCTGAGGGCAGTAGGCCACTCTGGGGCCAACGTCCTGACTTTC.

The gene calls are TRBV12-3 or TRBV12-4 and TRBJ1-5; TRBD1 matches 11 bases. V gave up 8 bases and J gave up 6 bases; unmatched junction bases: 9. The CDR3 spans 15 residues. The CDR3 DNA reads as TGTGCCAGCGGTCTTGCGGACAGGGGGCTTCAGCCCCAGCATTTT. It yields the protein CASGLADRGLQPQHF.

This clonotype was found many times. The chain combines TRBV5-1 with TRBJ1-3; weak D call: TRBD1 (6 bases). The CDR3 consists of 16 residues. Trimming stripped 1 base from V and 0 bases from J, with 11 bases between. Germline lookup yields CDR1 SGHRS and CDR2 YFSETQ. CDR3 loop: CASSLNGGPSGNTIYF. As DNA, the CDR3 is TGCGCCAGCAGCTTGAATGGGGGGCCCTCTGGAAACACCATATATTTT. The full variable domain, rest sourced from reference TRBV5-1 and TRBJ1-3, is KAGVTQTPRYLIKTRGQQVTLSCSPISGHRSVSWYQQTPGQGLQFLFEYFSETQRNKGNFPGRFSGRQFSNSRSEMNVSTLELGDSALYLCASSLNGGPSGNTIYFGEGSWLTVV.

This clonotype was detected ten times or more. The V call is TRBV24-1, the J call TRBJ2-7; TRBD1 aligns across 7 bases. The CDR3 runs to 15 residues. V shed 0 bases, J shed 3 bases, and the junction held 4 bases outside the gene matches. Germline CDR1 KGHDR, CDR2 SFDVKD. The CDR3 DNA sequence: TGTGCCACCAGTGATTTGCAAGGGGGCAACTACGAGCAGTACTTC. It translates to CATSDLQGGNYEQYF.

This clonotype was counted many times. The J gene is TRBJ2-2, the V gene TRBV18, with no clear D. Germline V CDR1 and CDR2: KGHSH, LQKENI. V was clipped by 3 bases and J by 1 base, with 12 bases between them. The CDR3 loop spans 16 amino acids. CDR3 coding DNA: TGTGCCAGCTCACCCGACTGGATGGGGAACACCGGGGAGCTGTTTTTT. Its translation is CASSPDWMGNTGELFF.

This clonotype was seen at least ten times. J is TRBJ1-5 and V is TRBV6-1; TRBD1 might be the D (6 bases). The CDR3 totals 14 residues. Per the germline V gene, CDR1 is MNHNS and CDR2 is SASEGT. V lost 6 bases and J lost 4, with 13 bases in between. CDR3 sequence (DNA): TGTGCCAGCAGCGGGGGGCTTGGGAATCAGCCCCAGCATTTT. Its translation is CASSGGLGNQPQHF.

This clonotype was detected ten times or more. The chain joins TRBV9 to TRBJ2-2; unclear D gene. Trimming stripped 0 bases from V and 3 bases from J, with 6 bases between. The CDR3 extends over 14 amino acids. CDR1 SGDLS and CDR2 YYNGEE come from the germline V gene. CDR3 amino acids: CASSVVPDTGELFF. CDR3 bases: TGTGCCAGCAGCGTAGTGCCTGACACCGGGGAGCTGTTTTTT.

This clonotype has a count of ten or more. The V and J genes are TRBV19 and TRBJ1-1; TRBD1 might be the D (5 bases). The CDR3 runs to 13 residues. The V and J ends lost 5 bases and 7 bases respectively, with 14 bases between them. Germline V CDR1 and CDR2: LNHDA, SQIVND (reference sequence). CDR3 in amino acids: CASSPSGTLEAFF. In DNA, the CDR3 is TGTGCCAGTAGTCCTTCCGGGACCCTTGAAGCTTTCTTT.

This clonotype came up a few times. The chain links TRBV6-1 to TRBJ1-2; the match to TRBD1 covers 7 bases. This CDR3 spans 19 amino acids. Trimming took 5 bases from V and 3 from J; bases not matched to a gene: 21. Germline V gene lookup returns CDR1 MNHNS and CDR2 SASEGT. DNA for the CDR3: TGTGCCAGCAGTCAGACAATCCGGGCCCAGGGGGTCGCCTACTATGGCTACACCTTC. This codes for CASSQTIRAQGVAYYGYTF.

This clonotype was seen repeatedly, ten times or more. Written as DNA, the CDR3 is TGTGCCAGCAGTATTCGTCGACAGGGTTTAATTATGAACACTGAAGCTTTCTTT. Its protein is CASSIRRQGLIMNTEAFF. The chain employs TRBV27 and TRBJ1-1; the match to TRBD1 covers 7 bases. With V trimmed by 5 bases and J by 0 bases, 15 bases remained unmatched. This CDR3 contains 18 residues. Per the germline V gene, CDR1 is MNHEY and CDR2 is SMNVEV (reference sequence).

This clonotype was detected many times. The chain joins TRBV11-2 to TRBJ2-5; the match to TRBD2 covers 7 bases. The CDR3 contains 14 residues. Germline CDR1 SGHAT, CDR2 FQNNGV. V trimming: 3 bases; J trimming: 5 bases; junction bases outside the gene matches: 6. CDR3 sequence reads: CASSFGAGVETQYF. CDR3 in DNA: TGTGCCAGCAGCTTCGGGGCGGGAGTGGAGACCCAGTACTTC.

This clonotype has a handful of counts. V usage is TRBV18 and J usage is TRBJ2-1; no firm D call. The CDR3 runs to 15 residues. Trimming removed 3 bases from V and 2 bases from J, with 11 bases in between. CDR1 is KGHSH, CDR2 LQKENI, per germline. Here the CDR3 reads CASSPDLRAYNEQFF. CDR3 DNA: TGTGCCAGCTCACCGGACCTACGGGCCTACAATGAGCAGTTCTTC.

The chain couples TRBV13 to TRBJ2-3; 7 bases match TRBD1. This CDR3 has 14 residues. Per germline, CDR1 PRHDT and CDR2 FYEKMQ (reference sequence). V was clipped by 5 bases and J by 4 bases; unmatched bases: 6. DNA for the CDR3: TGTGCCAGCAGCCAGGGGGACGGAGCAGATACGCAGTATTTT. It translates to CASSQGDGADTQYF.